These 15 T cell receptor beta chains originate from one sample sequenced in a study of T-cell reconstitution after alpha-beta-depleted transplantation in children. The authors prepared the TCRbeta library with unique molecular identifiers. TCRdb reprocessed the PCR reads with MiXCR, giving one entry per CDR3 protein. Among 400,000 to 550,000 distinct CDR3 sequences listed, 10% to 13% were seen once. Source: PBMCs, taken before TCRalphabeta/CD19-depleted stem cell transplant. These receptors were taken from a child between 2 and 9 years old with inherited bone marrow failure, due to receive a stem cell transplant.

This clonotype was detected ten times or more. The gene calls are TRBV5-1 and TRBJ1-4, with D maybe TRBD1 (6 bases). The V end was cut by 1 base, the J end by 5 bases, with 9 bases between. The germline CDR1 and CDR2 sequences are SGHRS and YFSETQ. The CDR3 consists of 14 residues. The chain's CDR3 is CASSLTGMNEKLFF. The CDR3 DNA reads TGCGCCAGCAGCTTGACAGGGATGAATGAAAAACTGTTTTTT.

This clonotype was found many times. The CDR3 here is CASSQDLGGLAGEDEQYF. The CDR3, as DNA: TGCGCCAGCAGCCAAGATTTGGGGGGACTAGCGGGAGAGGACGAGCAGTACTTC. This chain links TRBV4-3 with TRBJ2-7, with 14 positions matching TRBD2. The CDR3 consists of 18 residues. The V segment lost 0 bases and the J segment 5 bases; nucleotides outside the gene matches: 9. Germline-derived CDR1 and CDR2 are LGHNA and YSLEER.

This clonotype occurred many times. J is TRBJ2-1 and V is TRBV5-1; D could derive from TRBD1 or TRBD2 (5 bases each). Trimming shortened V by 4 bases and J by 6 bases, and 17 bases separated the two germline ends. The CDR3 contains 15 residues. CDR1 and CDR2 (germline): SGHRS, YFSETQ. The chain's CDR3 is CASSQAGSGANEQFF. The CDR3 DNA reads as TGCGCCAGCAGCCAGGCAGGGTCCGGGGCCAATGAGCAGTTCTTC.

The CDR3 protein is CSARDGLAGNTGELFF. In DNA, the CDR3 is TGCAGTGCTAGAGATGGACTAGCGGGTAACACCGGGGAGCTGTTTTTT. The gene calls are TRBV20-1 and TRBJ2-2, with TRBD2 matching 11 bases. CDR1 and CDR2 from the germline V gene are DFQATT and SNEGSKA (reference sequence). The CDR3 runs 16 residues. J was trimmed by 2 bases and V by 0 bases; bases with no gene match: 2.

This clonotype was observed a handful of times. The chain couples TRBV6-2 or TRBV6-3 to TRBJ1-1; the D gene is possibly TRBD1 (5 bases). CDR3 length: 14 residues. Germline values: CDR1 MNHEY, CDR2 SVGEGT. V was cut by 0 bases and J by 3 bases, with 8 bases left in between. The DNA of the CDR3 is TGTGCCAGCAGTTACTCACTGGGACACACTGAAGCTTTCTTT. It yields the protein CASSYSLGHTEAFF.

This clonotype was counted ten times or more. The gene calls are TRBV5-1 and TRBJ2-6; no definite D call. The CDR3 totals 13 residues. CDR1 and CDR2 (germline): SGHRS, YFSETQ. V gave up 5 bases and J gave up 2 bases, with 5 bases separating them. The CDR3 reads CASRVAGANVLTF. Written as DNA, the CDR3 is TGCGCCAGCAGGGTAGCTGGGGCCAACGTCCTGACTTTC.

The sample holds many counts of this clonotype. The CDR3 DNA follows: TGTGCCAGCAGTCGTCTAGTAGGGGGCAATGAGCAGTTCTTC. It specifies CASSRLVGGNEQFF. The chain joins TRBV6-2 or TRBV6-3 to TRBJ2-1; D is perhaps TRBD1 (6 bases). Per the germline V gene, CDR1 is MNHEY and CDR2 is SVGEGT. The CDR3 is 14 amino acids. V was pared by 5 bases and J by 6 bases, with 14 bases between.

This clonotype was counted ten times or more. This rearrangement joins TRBV4-3 to TRBJ2-7; unclear D gene. This CDR3 region has 15 residues. Per germline, CDR1 LGHNA and CDR2 YSLEER. Between the trimmed V and J ends, which lost 3 bases and 0 bases, there was a span of 12 bases. In DNA form, the CDR3 reads TGCGCCAGCAGCCATGACGCCGTTCGCTCCTACGAGCAGTACTTC. Translated: CASSHDAVRSYEQYF.

The genes are TRBV10-1 and TRBJ2-2; D is perhaps TRBD1 or TRBD2 (5 bases each). The CDR3 totals 13 residues. V was trimmed by 6 bases and J by 7 bases, leaving 12 bases between them. The germline gives CDR1 WNHNN, CDR2 SYGVQD (reference sequence). CDR3 sequence reads: CASRDQGVGELFF. The CDR3 DNA follows: TGCGCCAGCAGGGATCAGGGAGTCGGGGAGCTGTTTTTT.

J is TRBJ2-6 and V is TRBV20-1, with D possibly matching TRBD1 (5 bases). The CDR3 runs to 15 residues. Germline V lookup: CDR1 DFQATT, CDR2 SNEGSKA (reference sequence). Trimming left V 2 bases short and J 0 bases short, with 8 bases between. CDR3 region: CSARPRGSGANVLTF. The CDR3 DNA reads TGCAGTGCTAGACCTAGGGGCTCTGGGGCCAACGTCCTGACTTTC.

The genes are TRBV4-1 and TRBJ2-7; maybe TRBD1 (6 bases). This CDR3 spans 14 amino acids. The germline V gene has CDR1 MGHRA and CDR2 YSYEKL. With 1 base removed from V and 4 bases from J, the gap between germline ends came to 11 bases. The DNA for the CDR3 is TGCGCCAGCAGCCAAGCGGCCGGGACATACGAGCAGTACTTC. Its protein product is CASSQAAGTYEQYF.

This clonotype was observed many times. V usage is TRBV20-1 and J usage is TRBJ2-3; no clear D gene. The V end lost 3 bases, the J end lost 0 bases, and 10 bases lay between the germline ends. CDR1 is DFQATT, CDR2 SNEGSKA, per germline (reference sequence). This CDR3 has 14 amino acids. Here the CDR3 reads CSASVVRSTDTQYF. CDR3 sequence (DNA): TGCAGTGCTAGTGTGGTGCGCAGCACAGATACGCAGTATTTT.

This clonotype occurred many times. The V call is TRBV4-1, the J call TRBJ2-3, with D maybe TRBD2 (6 bases). CDR3 length equals 14 residues. Germline-derived CDR1 and CDR2 are MGHRA and YSYEKL. The V end lost 6 bases, the J end lost 2 bases, and 12 bases lay between the germline ends. The CDR3 here is CASRTSRYTDTQYF. The CDR3 bases are TGCGCCAGCAGAACTAGCCGATACACAGATACGCAGTATTTT.

The gene calls are TRBV29-1 and TRBJ2-2, with D perhaps matching TRBD1 (6 bases). The CDR3 covers 16 residues. The V end lost 1 base, the J end lost 4 bases, and 16 bases lay between the germline ends. CDR1 and CDR2 from the germline V gene are SQVTM and ANQGSEA. The CDR3 loop reads CSVEVIRDTSTGELFF. In DNA form, the CDR3 reads TGCAGCGTTGAAGTAATAAGGGACACTTCCACCGGGGAGCTGTTTTTT.

Ten or more counts support this clonotype. V and J are TRBV29-1 and TRBJ2-6; TRBD1 is a possible D gene (5 bases). Germline V CDR1 and CDR2: SQVTM, ANQGSEA. The CDR3 contains 16 residues. The V gene lost 0 bases and the J gene lost 2 bases, with 11 bases spanning the gap. The CDR3 DNA follows: TGCAGCGTTGAAGATCTAAAAGGGGCTGGGGCCAACGTCCTGACTTTC. Amino acids: CSVEDLKGAGANVLTF.